This T cell receptor beta chain was profiled in a study of type 1 regulatory T cells (dated by TCRdb to about 2021). About the study as a whole: An in vitro protocol by which a Tr1-enriched, alloantigen-specific CD4 T cell product named T-allo10 was generated was characterized in the study. Patients with hematological malignancies who were receiving allogeneic hematopoietic stem cell transplantation were the group in which T-allo10 was being clinically evaluated.

The germline V gene sets CDR1 to MNHEY and CDR2 to SVGAGI. V is pruned by 6 bases and J by 4 bases, leaving 4 bases of the junction without a gene match. The CDR3 has 13 amino acids, counting the end cysteine and phenylalanine. The kept DNA is CDR3 alone, 39 bases in frame from the first base. As to this clonotype: Its antigen remains unidentified. One base away there is no much larger clone; base qualities are not given.

Study-wide conclusions, independent of this receptor: Compared with non-Tr1 cells, Tr1 cells had a narrower TCR repertoire, and the study took this difference to reflect clonal expansion driven by alloantigen.

The sequencing machine was an Illumina MiSeq. TCRdb reworked the public reads: Q25 trimming with fastp, MiXCR clone assembly, productive beta chains retained. CDR3 protein sequences are deduplicated, and each keeps its most common genes and DNA. This sample gives 60,000 to 70,000 distinct CDR3 sequences in total; roughly 50% of them show up just once. In total, the top ten clones hold roughly 2.1% of the sample. The sequence joins TRBV6-5 to TRBJ1-2; 8 central bases correspond to TRBD1. The sequence derives from a human donor in good health. The source material was cultured non-Tr1 T cells, either the whole culture or a sorted T cell fraction (not recorded which). The cell subset or site label, as the study defines it: non-Tr1 population from the T-allo10 product. The CDR3 has the sequence CASRIDRGYGYTF. The nucleotide sequence is TGTGCCAGCAGAATCGACAGGGGCTATGGCTACACCTTC.